A single sample is the source of the 27 T cell receptor beta chains below, sequenced in a study of T cell responses to AZD1222 COVID-19 vaccine. Sequenced by immunoSEQ multiplex PCR; TCRdb stores in-frame clones only, minus some. This repertoire shows approximately 150,000 clones, about 90% found once; its top ten account for 1.9%. The sequencing here drew on peripheral blood, taken on day 0 of AZD1222 vaccination. The receptors come from an adult in good health.

V and J are TRBV19 and TRBJ2-6; 7 nucleotides line up with TRBD1. Germline values: CDR1 LNHDA, CDR2 SQIVND (reference sequence). The CDR3 extends over 16 amino acids. Losses at the gene ends were 4 bases for V and 2 bases for J; bases not matched to a gene: 5. In nucleotides, the CDR3 is TGTGCCAGTAGTACGACAGGGAATCCTGGGGCCAACGTCCTGACTTTC. It encodes CASSTTGNPGANVLTF.

The CDR3 is CASSPQAGPNNEQFF. CDR3 in DNA: TGTGCCAGCAGCCCCCAAGCAGGGCCCAACAATGAGCAGTTCTTC. The rearrangement links TRBV9 to TRBJ2-1, with a possible D match to TRBD1 (5 bases). The CDR3 loop spans 15 amino acids. From germline, CDR1 is SGDLS and CDR2 YYNGEE. V lost 4 bases and J 5 bases, leaving 16 bases between the germline ends.

The V gene is TRBV4-1, the J gene TRBJ1-2; a possible D gene is TRBD1 (6 bases). Germline V gives CDR1 MGHRA, CDR2 YSYEKL. V was cut by 3 bases and J by 0 bases, with 17 bases left in between. CDR3 length equals 17 residues. The CDR3 sequence: CASSHLPQGTANYGYTF. CDR3 nucleotide sequence: TGCGCCAGCAGCCACTTACCCCAGGGGACCGCTAACTATGGCTACACCTTC.

This chain links TRBV4-3 with TRBJ2-2; 8 nucleotides match TRBD1. Per germline, CDR1 LGHNA and CDR2 YSLEER. This CDR3 is 13 amino acids long. With V trimmed by 8 bases and J by 7 bases, 6 bases remained unmatched. The CDR3 DNA follows: TGCGCCAGCGCAGGGGGCGCGTTCGGGGAGCTGTTTTTT. Protein sequence: CASAGGAFGELFF.

The rearrangement links TRBV16 to TRBJ2-7; D is perhaps TRBD1 (6 bases). The CDR3 runs to 13 residues. The germline CDR1 and CDR2 sequences are KGHSY and FQNENV. Trimming took 8 bases from V and 10 from J, leaving 21 bases between them. The CDR3 protein is CASAGEIRDKQYF. CDR3 nucleotides: TGTGCCAGCGCCGGAGAGATTCGGGACAAACAGTACTTC.

The chain employs TRBV6-6 and TRBJ1-4; D not certain. The CDR3 contains 12 residues. Germline CDR1 MNHNY, CDR2 SVGAGI (reference sequence). V dropped 2 bases and J dropped 7 bases, with 5 bases sitting between them. The CDR3 DNA follows: TGTGCCAGCAGTTACGAGGGTGAAAAACTGTTTTTT. It specifies CASSYEGEKLFF.

This chain joins TRBV7-3 and TRBJ2-3, with D maybe TRBD1 (5 bases). Per germline, CDR1 SGHTA and CDR2 FQGTGA. V was cut by 5 bases and J by 6 bases, with 18 bases left in between. CDR3 length: 15 residues. The DNA of the CDR3 is TGTGCCAGCAGCCTAATGGCATTTAAGGGGGATACGCAGTATTTT. Its translation: CASSLMAFKGDTQYF.

The chain combines TRBV5-1 with TRBJ1-5; 12 positions match TRBD1. CDR3 length equals 18 residues. Unmatched junction bases numbered 8, after V lost 4 bases and J lost 0 bases. Germline values: CDR1 SGHRS, CDR2 YFSETQ. DNA of the CDR3: TGCGCCAGCAGCGCGGGACAGGGGGCGGGAGATAGCAATCAGCCCCAGCATTTT. It codes for CASSAGQGAGDSNQPQHF.

This chain links TRBV6-6 with TRBJ2-2; TRBD2 matches 14 bases. The trim removed 6 bases at V and 5 bases at J, leaving 11 bases unmatched. Germline CDR1 MNHNY, CDR2 SVGAGI (reference sequence). The CDR3 totals 18 residues. The CDR3 DNA reads as TGTGCCAGCAGCCGAAAGACTAGCGGGAGGGAGAGGACCGGGGAGCTGTTTTTT. It specifies CASSRKTSGRERTGELFF.

The V call is TRBV5-4, the J call TRBJ1-4, with unresolved D. The CDR3 covers 15 residues. V lost 4 bases and J lost 5, with 15 bases in between. CDR1 and CDR2 (germline): SGHNT, YYREEE (reference sequence). Here the CDR3 reads CASSPHQGGNEKLFF. The CDR3 coding sequence is TGTGCCAGCAGCCCACATCAAGGAGGGAATGAAAAACTGTTTTTT.

The chain links TRBV7-2 to TRBJ1-5, with 11 nucleotides matching TRBD1. V lost 7 bases to trimming and J lost 6 bases; unmatched junction nucleotides: 17. This CDR3 spans 18 amino acids. Germline V gives CDR1 SGHTA, CDR2 FQGNSA. The CDR3 reads CASTPDPRDRGLSQPQHF. CDR3 bases: TGTGCCAGCACGCCAGACCCTCGGGACAGGGGGTTAAGTCAGCCCCAGCATTTT.

This clone was recorded once. V and J are TRBV27 and TRBJ2-7; D uncertain. Germline V gives CDR1 MNHEY, CDR2 SMNVEV (reference sequence). Trimming shortened V by 3 bases and J by 0 bases, and 9 bases separated the two germline ends. The CDR3 has 14 residues. CDR3 protein: CASSFAPGSYEQYF. The DNA for the CDR3 is TGTGCCAGCAGTTTTGCCCCGGGCTCCTACGAGCAGTACTTC.

The genes are TRBV19 and TRBJ2-3; the match to TRBD2 covers 8 bases. In germline, CDR1 is LNHDA, CDR2 SQIVND (reference sequence). V shed 7 bases, J shed 0 bases, and the junction held 15 bases outside the gene matches. The CDR3 runs to 18 residues. The CDR3 sequence is CASTLYGSGASSTDTQYF. The DNA of the CDR3 is TGTGCCAGTACCTTGTACGGTAGCGGGGCGTCTAGCACAGATACGCAGTATTTT. Complete variable domain (other parts from reference TRBV19 and TRBJ2-3): DGGITQSPKYLFRKEGQNVTLSCEQNLNHDAMYWYRQDPGQGLRLIYYSQIVNDFQKGDIAEGYSVSREKKESFPLTVTSAQKNPTAFYLCASTLYGSGASSTDTQYFGPGTRLTVL.

This sequence joins TRBV19 and TRBJ1-3, with TRBD1 identical over 10 bases. J lost 4 bases, V lost 11 bases, and 11 bases had no gene match. Germline V gene data show CDR1 as LNHDA and CDR2 as SQIVND (reference sequence). The CDR3 covers 15 residues. DNA for the CDR3: TGTGCCGCGACACGGGACAGGGGAACGGGAAACACCATATATTTT. It encodes CAATRDRGTGNTIYF.

This clone was detected only a few times. The chain recombines TRBV25-1 with TRBJ2-7; D call uncertain. Germline V lookup: CDR1 MGHDK, CDR2 SYGVNS. Trimming removed 7 bases from V and 2 bases from J, with 12 bases in between. There are 13 residues in the CDR3. The CDR3 sequence is CASMDGETYEQYF. CDR3 in DNA: TGTGCCAGCATGGACGGTGAGACCTACGAGCAGTACTTC.

The chain uses TRBV5-6 and TRBJ1-2; D not certain. CDR3 length equals 15 residues. CDR1 is SGHDT, CDR2 YYEEEE, per germline. V was cut by 1 base and J by 0 bases, with 10 bases left in between. CDR3 region: CASSLLSSANYGYTF. CDR3 in DNA: TGTGCCAGCAGCTTGCTTTCCTCGGCTAACTATGGCTACACCTTC.

This clone turned up a few times. Other DNA sequences in this sample translate to the same CDR3. The chain uses TRBV5-4 and TRBJ2-5; 8 bases map to TRBD1. V shed 0 bases and J 3 bases; nucleotides not matched to a gene: 4. CDR1 and CDR2 (germline): SGHNT, YYREEE (reference sequence). The CDR3 is 15 residues long. CDR3 amino acids: CASSLAGGAKETQYF. The CDR3 bases are TGTGCCAGCAGCTTGGCAGGGGGCGCGAAAGAGACCCAGTACTTC. The complete variable domain, with remaining parts taken from reference TRBV5-4 and TRBJ2-5, reads ETGVTQSPTHLIKTRGQQVTLRCSSQSGHNTVSWYQQALGQGPQFIFQYYREEENGRGNFPPRFSGLQFPNYSSELNVNALELDDSALYLCASSLAGGAKETQYFGPGTRLLVL.

The chain combines TRBV3-1 (or the pseudogene TRBV3-2) with TRBJ1-2, with D hard to call. The V gene's germline CDR1 is LGHDT and CDR2 YNNKEL (reference sequence). The CDR3 sequence is 14 residues long. V was cut by 1 base and J by 0 bases, with 6 bases left in between. The chain's CDR3 is CASSQGRTNYGYTF. CDR3 DNA sequence: TGTGCCAGCAGCCAAGGTCGGACTAACTATGGCTACACCTTC.

The gene calls are TRBV25-1 and TRBJ2-3; 7 nucleotides agree with TRBD2. V was pared by 10 bases and J by 1 base, with 5 bases of the junction left unmatched. Germline V CDR1 and CDR2: MGHDK, SYGVNS. This CDR3 region has 13 residues. The CDR3 region has the DNA TGTGCCACCGCGGGGGTGGGCACAGATACGCAGTATTTT. Translated, it gives CATAGVGTDTQYF.

The V call is TRBV5-1, the J call TRBJ2-2; TRBD2 agrees at 13 bases. The CDR3 is 16 amino acids. Trimming cost V 4 bases and J 2 bases; bases outside gene matches: 2. Germline CDR1 reads SGHRS; CDR2 reads YFSETQ. The CDR3 loop reads CASSPGLAGNTGELFF. For the CDR3, the DNA is TGCGCCAGCAGCCCGGGACTAGCGGGAAACACCGGGGAGCTGTTTTTT.

The chain is built from TRBV7-2 and TRBJ1-1; D possibly corresponds to TRBD1 (5 bases). V lost 5 bases, J lost 1 base, and 20 bases lay in between. The CDR3 length is 17 residues. CDR1 and CDR2 from the germline V gene are SGHTA and FQGNSA. CDR3 DNA: TGTGCCAGCAGCCTCTCCACCGGGGCCGAAGCGAACACTGAAGCTTTCTTT. As protein: CASSLSTGAEANTEAFF.

The chain uses TRBV18 and TRBJ1-4, with D perhaps TRBD1 (6 bases). Germline CDR1 and CDR2: KGHSH and LQKENI. This CDR3 has 15 amino acids. Trimming shortened V by 5 bases and J by 5 bases, and 15 bases separated the two germline ends. The CDR3 reads CASSSDRIGNEKLFF. The DNA of the CDR3 is TGTGCCAGCTCATCCGACAGGATAGGAAATGAAAAACTGTTTTTT.

This clone appeared a few times. J is TRBJ2-2 and V is TRBV11-2; 7 bases fit TRBD1. CDR1 and CDR2 (germline): SGHAT, FQNNGV. The trim removed 1 base at V and 1 base at J, leaving 9 bases unmatched. The CDR3 loop spans 18 amino acids. In DNA form, the CDR3 reads TGTGCCAGCAGCTTAGCCTATGGGGACAGCAAGAACACCGGGGAGCTGTTTTTT. As protein: CASSLAYGDSKNTGELFF. The entire variable domain, with the rest obtained from reference TRBV11-2 and TRBJ2-2, is as follows: EAGVAQSPRYKIIEKRQSVAFWCNPISGHATLYWYQQILGQGPKLLIQFQNNGVVDDSQLPKDRFSAERLKGVDSTLKIQPAKLEDSAVYLCASSLAYGDSKNTGELFFGEGSRLTVL.

The rearrangement uses TRBV12-5 and TRBJ2-1, with TRBD1 matching over 7 bases. The CDR3 covers 16 residues. V lost 6 bases and J lost 6; bases outside the gene matches: 14. Germline V gene data show CDR1 as LGHNT and CDR2 as FRNRAP. The CDR3 DNA follows: TGTGCTAGTGGGACAGGGTCGACCAGTTTTAGCAATGAGCAGTTCTTC. This codes for CASGTGSTSFSNEQFF.

CDR3 sequence (DNA): TGTGCCACCAGCAGAGGGCAGGGTATTCGATATAGCAATCAGCCCCAGCATTTT. Translation: CATSRGQGIRYSNQPQHF. The chain has TRBV15 and TRBJ1-5, with D perhaps TRBD1 (5 bases). Germline CDR1 and CDR2: LNHNV and YYDKDF (reference sequence). CDR3 length equals 18 residues. Trimming left V 1 base short and J 0 bases short, with 16 bases between.

This chain uses TRBV7-2 with TRBJ2-7; D possibly corresponds to TRBD1 (5 bases). The CDR3 is made up of 13 amino acids. Germline CDR1 SGHTA, CDR2 FQGNSA. V lost 5 bases to trimming and J lost 3 bases, with 11 bases between them. The CDR3 nucleotides are TGTGCCAGCAGCGCGACAGCTTACTACGAGCAGTACTTC. Translation gives CASSATAYYEQYF.

The gene calls are TRBV5-8 and TRBJ2-5; 10 nucleotides align to TRBD1. Germline CDR1 reads SGHTS; CDR2 reads YDEGEE. Trimming took 2 bases from V and 0 from J; bases not matched to a gene: 13. The CDR3 loop spans 19 amino acids. CDR3 sequence: CASSLYFGQGGEHQETQYF. The CDR3 bases are TGTGCCAGCAGCTTATATTTTGGACAGGGGGGAGAGCACCAAGAGACCCAGTACTTC.